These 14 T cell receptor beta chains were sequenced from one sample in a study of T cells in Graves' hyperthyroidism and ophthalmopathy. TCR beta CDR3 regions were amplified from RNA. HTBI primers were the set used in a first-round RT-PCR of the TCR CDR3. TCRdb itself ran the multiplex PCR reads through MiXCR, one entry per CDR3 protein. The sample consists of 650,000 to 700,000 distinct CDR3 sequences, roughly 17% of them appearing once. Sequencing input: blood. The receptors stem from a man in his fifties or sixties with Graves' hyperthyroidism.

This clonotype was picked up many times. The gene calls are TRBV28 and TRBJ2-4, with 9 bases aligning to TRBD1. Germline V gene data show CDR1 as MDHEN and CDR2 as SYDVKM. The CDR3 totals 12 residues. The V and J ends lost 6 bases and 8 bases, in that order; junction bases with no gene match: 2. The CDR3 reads CASSDRGDIQYF. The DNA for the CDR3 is TGTGCCAGCAGCGACAGGGGGGACATTCAGTACTTC.

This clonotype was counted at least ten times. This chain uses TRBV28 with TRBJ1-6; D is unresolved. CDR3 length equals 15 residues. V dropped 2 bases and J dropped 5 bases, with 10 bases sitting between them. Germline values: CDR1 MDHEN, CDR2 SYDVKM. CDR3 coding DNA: TGTGCCAGCAGTTTAAACATTGGCCATAATTCACCCCTCCACTTT. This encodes CASSLNIGHNSPLHF.

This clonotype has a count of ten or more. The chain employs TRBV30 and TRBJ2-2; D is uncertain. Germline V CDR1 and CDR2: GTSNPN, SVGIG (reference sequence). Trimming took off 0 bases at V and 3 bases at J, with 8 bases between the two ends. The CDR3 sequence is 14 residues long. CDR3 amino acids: CAWSVEWDTGELFF. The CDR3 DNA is TGTGCCTGGAGTGTAGAGTGGGACACCGGGGAGCTGTTTTTT.

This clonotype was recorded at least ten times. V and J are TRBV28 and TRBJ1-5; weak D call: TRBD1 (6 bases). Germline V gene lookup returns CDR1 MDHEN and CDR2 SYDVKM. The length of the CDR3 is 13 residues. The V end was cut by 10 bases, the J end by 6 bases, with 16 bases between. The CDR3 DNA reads TGTGCCACTTACAGGGAAAACGCTCAGCCCCAGCATTTT. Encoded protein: CATYRENAQPQHF.

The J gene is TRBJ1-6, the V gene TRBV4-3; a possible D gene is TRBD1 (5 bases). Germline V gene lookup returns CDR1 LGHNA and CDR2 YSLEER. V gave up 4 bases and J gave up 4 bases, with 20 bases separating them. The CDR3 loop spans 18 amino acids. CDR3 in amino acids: CASSPRVTGGVYNSPLHF. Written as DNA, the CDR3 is TGCGCCAGCAGCCCAAGGGTTACAGGAGGAGTATATAATTCACCCCTCCACTTT.

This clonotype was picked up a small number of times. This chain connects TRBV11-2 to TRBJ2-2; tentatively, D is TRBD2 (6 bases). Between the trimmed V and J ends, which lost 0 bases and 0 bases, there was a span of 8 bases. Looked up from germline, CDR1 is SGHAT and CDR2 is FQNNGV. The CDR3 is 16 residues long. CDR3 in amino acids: CASSLDLAPNTGELFF. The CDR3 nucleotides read TGTGCCAGCAGCTTAGATCTAGCGCCGAACACCGGGGAGCTGTTTTTT.

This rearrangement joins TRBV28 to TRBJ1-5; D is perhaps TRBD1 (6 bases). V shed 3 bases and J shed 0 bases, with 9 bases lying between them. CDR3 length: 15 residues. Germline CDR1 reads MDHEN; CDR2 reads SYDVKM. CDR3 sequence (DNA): TGTGCCAGCAGTTTGTTAGGGGGTAGCAATCAGCCCCAGCATTTT. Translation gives CASSLLGGSNQPQHF.

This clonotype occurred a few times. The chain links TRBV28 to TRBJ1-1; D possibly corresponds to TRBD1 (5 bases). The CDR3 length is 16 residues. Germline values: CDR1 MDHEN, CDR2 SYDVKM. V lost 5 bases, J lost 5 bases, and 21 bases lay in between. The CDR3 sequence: CASSRGGAPGRTEAFF. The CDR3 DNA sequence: TGTGCCAGCAGTCGGGGCGGGGCGCCAGGCCGGACTGAAGCTTTCTTT.

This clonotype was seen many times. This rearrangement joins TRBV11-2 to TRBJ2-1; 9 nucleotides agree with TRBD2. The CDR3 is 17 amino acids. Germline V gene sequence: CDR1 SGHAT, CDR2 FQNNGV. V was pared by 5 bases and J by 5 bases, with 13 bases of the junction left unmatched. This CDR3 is CASSTIKTSGKNNEQFF. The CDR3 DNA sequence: TGTGCCAGCAGCACAATCAAGACTAGCGGAAAAAACAATGAGCAGTTCTTC.

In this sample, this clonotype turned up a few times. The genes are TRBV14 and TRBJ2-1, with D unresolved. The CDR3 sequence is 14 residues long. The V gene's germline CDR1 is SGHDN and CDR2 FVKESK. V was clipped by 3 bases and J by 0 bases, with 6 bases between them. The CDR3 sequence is CASSHINSYNEQFF. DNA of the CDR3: TGTGCCAGCAGCCACATCAACTCCTACAATGAGCAGTTCTTC.

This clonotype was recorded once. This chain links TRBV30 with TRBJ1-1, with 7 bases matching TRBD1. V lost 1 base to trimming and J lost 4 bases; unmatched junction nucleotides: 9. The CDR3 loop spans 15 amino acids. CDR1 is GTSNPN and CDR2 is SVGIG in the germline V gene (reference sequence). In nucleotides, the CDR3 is TGTGCCTGGAGTGCACGCCGGACAGGAGGCACTGAAGCTTTCTTT. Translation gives CAWSARRTGGTEAFF.

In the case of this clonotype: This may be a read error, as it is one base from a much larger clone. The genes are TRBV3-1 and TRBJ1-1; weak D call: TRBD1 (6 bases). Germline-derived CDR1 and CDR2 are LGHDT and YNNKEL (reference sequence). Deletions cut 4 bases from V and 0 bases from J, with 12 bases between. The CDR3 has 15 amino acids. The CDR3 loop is CASSRGQKMNTEAFF. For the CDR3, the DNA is TGTGCCAGCAGCCGCGGACAGAAAATGAACACTGAAGCTTTCTTT.

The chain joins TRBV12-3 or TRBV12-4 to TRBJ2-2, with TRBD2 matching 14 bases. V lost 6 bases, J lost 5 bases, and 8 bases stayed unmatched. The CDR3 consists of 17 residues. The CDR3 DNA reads TGTGCCAGCAGGGGACTAGCGGGAGAGTTGGGGACCGGGGAGCTGTTTTTT. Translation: CASRGLAGELGTGELFF.

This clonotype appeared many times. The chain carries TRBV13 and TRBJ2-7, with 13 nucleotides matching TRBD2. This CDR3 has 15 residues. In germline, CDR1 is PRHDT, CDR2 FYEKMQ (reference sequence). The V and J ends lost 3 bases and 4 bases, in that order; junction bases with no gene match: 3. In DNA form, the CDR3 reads TGTGCCAGCAGCTTGTCACTAGCGGGAGGGTACGAGCAGTACTTC. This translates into CASSLSLAGGYEQYF.